This passage covers 3 T cell receptor beta chains from one sample sequenced in a study of cytomegalovirus exposure and HLA in healthy donors. This PCR relied on a set of 60 Vbeta primers and 13 Jbeta primers. TCRdb's table, derived via immunoSEQ multiplex PCR, lists solely in-frame clones and lacks some. The sample lists some 170,000 clones, 87% occurring once. The source material was PBMCs. The receptors were sampled from a woman in her 30s in good health and CMV-seronegative.

This clone was counted once. This sequence joins TRBV27 and TRBJ2-5; 9 bases fit TRBD2. Losses at the gene ends were 2 bases for V and 5 bases for J; bases not matched to a gene: 6. The germline CDR1 and CDR2 sequences are MNHEY and SMNVEV (reference sequence). This CDR3 has 15 amino acids. The CDR3, as DNA: TGTGCCAGCAGTTTAGGCGGGAGGGGGGATGAGACCCAGTACTTC. It specifies CASSLGGRGDETQYF.

This clone came up once. The chain employs TRBV15 and TRBJ2-1, with 7 bases matching TRBD2. The CDR3 runs 18 residues. Germline loops: CDR1 LNHNV, CDR2 YYDKDF (reference sequence). With V trimmed by 4 bases and J by 0 bases, 12 bases remained unmatched. CDR3 nucleotides: TGTGCCACCAGCACCCCCCACCAGGGAGGGAGCTCCTACAATGAGCAGTTCTTC. Amino acids: CATSTPHQGGSSYNEQFF.

The V gene is TRBV10-3, the J gene TRBJ2-3; D is uncertain. This CDR3 contains 11 residues. Germline assignment: CDR1 ENHRY and CDR2 SYGVKD. V gave up 3 bases and J gave up 5 bases, with 3 bases separating them. The CDR3 DNA reads TGTGCCATCAGTGATCAAGATACGCAGTATTTT. It encodes CAISDQDTQYF.